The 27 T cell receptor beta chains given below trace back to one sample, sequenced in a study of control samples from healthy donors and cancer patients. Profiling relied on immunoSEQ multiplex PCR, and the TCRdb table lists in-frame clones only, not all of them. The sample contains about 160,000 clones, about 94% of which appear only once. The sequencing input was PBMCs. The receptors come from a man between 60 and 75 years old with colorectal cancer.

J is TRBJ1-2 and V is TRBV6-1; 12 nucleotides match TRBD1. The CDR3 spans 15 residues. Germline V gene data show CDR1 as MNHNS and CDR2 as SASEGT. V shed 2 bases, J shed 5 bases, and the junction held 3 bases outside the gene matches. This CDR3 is CASSERDRGRYGYTF. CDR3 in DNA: TGTGCCAGCAGTGAAAGGGACAGGGGGCGGTATGGCTACACCTTC.

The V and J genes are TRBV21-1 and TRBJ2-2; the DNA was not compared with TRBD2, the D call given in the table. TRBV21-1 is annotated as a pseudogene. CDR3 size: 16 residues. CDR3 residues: CASSKGAGECTGELFF. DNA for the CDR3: TGTGCCAGCAGCAAGGGAGCGGGGGAATGCACCGGGGAGCTGTTTTTT.

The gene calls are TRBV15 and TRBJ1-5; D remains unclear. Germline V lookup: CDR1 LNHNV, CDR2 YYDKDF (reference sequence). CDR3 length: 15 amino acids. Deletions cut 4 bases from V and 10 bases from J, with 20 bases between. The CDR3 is CATSTSLVGREPQHF. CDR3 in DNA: TGTGCCACCAGCACCTCCCTGGTAGGCCGGGAACCCCAGCATTTT.

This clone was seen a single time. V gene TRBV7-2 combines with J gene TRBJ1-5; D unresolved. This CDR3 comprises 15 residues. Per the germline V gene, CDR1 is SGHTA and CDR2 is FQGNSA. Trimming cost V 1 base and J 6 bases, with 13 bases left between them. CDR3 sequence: CASSLDTLAGQPQHF. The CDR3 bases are TGTGCCAGCAGCTTAGACACGCTGGCTGGTCAGCCCCAGCATTTT.

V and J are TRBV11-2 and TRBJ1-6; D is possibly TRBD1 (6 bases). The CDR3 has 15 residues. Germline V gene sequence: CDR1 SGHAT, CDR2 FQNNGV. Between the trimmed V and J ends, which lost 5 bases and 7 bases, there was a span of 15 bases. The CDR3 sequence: CASSTYRGLNSPLHF. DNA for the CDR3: TGTGCCAGCAGCACCTATAGGGGGTTGAATTCACCCCTCCACTTT.

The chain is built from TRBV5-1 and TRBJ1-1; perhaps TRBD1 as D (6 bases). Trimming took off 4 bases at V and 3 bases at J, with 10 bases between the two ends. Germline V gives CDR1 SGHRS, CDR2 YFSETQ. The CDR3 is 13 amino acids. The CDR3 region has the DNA TGCGCCAGCAGCCGACAGGAGGACACTGAAGCTTTCTTT. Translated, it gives CASSRQEDTEAFF.

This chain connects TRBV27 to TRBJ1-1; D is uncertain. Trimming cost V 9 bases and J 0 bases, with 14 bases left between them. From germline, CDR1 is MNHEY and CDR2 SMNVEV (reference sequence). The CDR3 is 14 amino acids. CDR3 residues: CASLSPSMNTEAFF. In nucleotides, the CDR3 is TGTGCCAGTTTGAGCCCTAGTATGAACACTGAAGCTTTCTTT.

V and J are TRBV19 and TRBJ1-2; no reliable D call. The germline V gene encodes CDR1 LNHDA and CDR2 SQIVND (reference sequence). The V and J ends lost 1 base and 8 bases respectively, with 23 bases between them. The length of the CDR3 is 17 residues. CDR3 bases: TGTGCCAGTAGTATAGGGTCCTTAGGCCCGAGGGCGGACGGCTACACCTTC. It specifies CASSIGSLGPRADGYTF.

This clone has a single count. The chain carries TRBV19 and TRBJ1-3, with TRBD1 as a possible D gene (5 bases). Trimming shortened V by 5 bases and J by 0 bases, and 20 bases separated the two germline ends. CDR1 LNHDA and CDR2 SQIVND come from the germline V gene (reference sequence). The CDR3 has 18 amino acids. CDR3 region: CASSLRRGTTSSGNTIYF. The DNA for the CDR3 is TGTGCCAGTAGTCTACGGCGGGGGACCACTAGCTCTGGAAACACCATATATTTT.

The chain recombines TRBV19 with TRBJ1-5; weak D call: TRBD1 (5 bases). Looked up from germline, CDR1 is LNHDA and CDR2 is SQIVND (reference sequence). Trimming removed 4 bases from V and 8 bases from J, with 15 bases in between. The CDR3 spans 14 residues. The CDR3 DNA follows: TGTGCCAGTAGTAGGGGGTGGGGGGTTGAGCCCCAGCATTTT. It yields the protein CASSRGWGVEPQHF.

CDR3 sequence (DNA): TGTGCCACCAGTAGACAGGGAGGGTACAATGAGCAGTTCTTC. Its protein is CATSRQGGYNEQFF. The chain carries TRBV24-1 and TRBJ2-1; D might be TRBD1 or TRBD2, each matching 7 bases. The V and J ends lost 6 bases and 4 bases respectively, with 12 bases between them. The CDR3 is 14 residues long. Germline lookup yields CDR1 KGHDR and CDR2 SFDVKD.

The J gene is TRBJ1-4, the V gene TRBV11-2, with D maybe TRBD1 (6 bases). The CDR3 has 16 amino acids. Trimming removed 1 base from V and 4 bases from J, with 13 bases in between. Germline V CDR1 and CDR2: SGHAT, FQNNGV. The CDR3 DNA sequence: TGTGCCAGCAGCTTAGGCAGAACAGGGCTTAATGAAAAACTGTTTTTT. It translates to CASSLGRTGLNEKLFF.

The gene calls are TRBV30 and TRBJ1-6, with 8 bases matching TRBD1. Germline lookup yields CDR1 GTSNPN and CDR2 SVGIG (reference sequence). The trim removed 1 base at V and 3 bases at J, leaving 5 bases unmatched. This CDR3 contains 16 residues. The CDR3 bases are TGTGCCTGGAGTGGCACAGGGGGGATCTATAATTCACCCCTCCACTTT. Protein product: CAWSGTGGIYNSPLHF.

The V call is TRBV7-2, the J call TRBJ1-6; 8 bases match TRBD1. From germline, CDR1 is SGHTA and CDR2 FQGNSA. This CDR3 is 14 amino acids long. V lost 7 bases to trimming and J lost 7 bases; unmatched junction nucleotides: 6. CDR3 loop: CASKTDRGNSPLHF. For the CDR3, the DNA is TGTGCCAGCAAAACTGACAGGGGAAATTCACCCCTCCACTTT.

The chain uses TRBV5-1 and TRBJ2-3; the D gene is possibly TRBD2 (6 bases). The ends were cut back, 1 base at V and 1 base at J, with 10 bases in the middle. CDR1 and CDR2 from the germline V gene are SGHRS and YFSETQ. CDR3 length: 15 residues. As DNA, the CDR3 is TGCGCCAGCAGCTTGTGGAGGGGCCGCACAGATACGCAGTATTTT. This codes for CASSLWRGRTDTQYF.

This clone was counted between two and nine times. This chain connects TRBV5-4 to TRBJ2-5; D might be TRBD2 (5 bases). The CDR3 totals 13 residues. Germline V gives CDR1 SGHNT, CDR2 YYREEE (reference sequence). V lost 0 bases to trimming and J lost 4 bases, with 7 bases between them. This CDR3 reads CASSLEGRETQYF. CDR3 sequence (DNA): TGTGCCAGCAGCTTGGAAGGGAGAGAGACCCAGTACTTC.

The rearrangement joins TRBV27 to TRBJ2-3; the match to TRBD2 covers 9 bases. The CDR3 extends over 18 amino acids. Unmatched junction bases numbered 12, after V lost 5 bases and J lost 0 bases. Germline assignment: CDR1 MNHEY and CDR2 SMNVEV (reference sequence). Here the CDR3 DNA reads TGTGCCAGCAGTAAGAGGGTTAGGCGGGGGGGCAGCACAGATACGCAGTATTTT. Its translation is CASSKRVRRGGSTDTQYF.

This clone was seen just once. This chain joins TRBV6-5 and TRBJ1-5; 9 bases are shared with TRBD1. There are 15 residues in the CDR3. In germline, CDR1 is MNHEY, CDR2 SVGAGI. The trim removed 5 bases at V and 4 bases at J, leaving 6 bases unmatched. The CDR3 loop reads CASSPYGTGNQPQHF. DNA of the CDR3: TGTGCCAGCAGTCCGTACGGGACAGGGAATCAGCCCCAGCATTTT.

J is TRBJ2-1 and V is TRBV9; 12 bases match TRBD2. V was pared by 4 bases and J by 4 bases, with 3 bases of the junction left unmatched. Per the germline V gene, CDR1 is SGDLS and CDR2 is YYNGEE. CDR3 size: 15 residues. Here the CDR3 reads CASSPGLAGYNEQFF. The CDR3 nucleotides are TGTGCCAGCAGCCCTGGACTAGCGGGGTACAATGAGCAGTTCTTC.

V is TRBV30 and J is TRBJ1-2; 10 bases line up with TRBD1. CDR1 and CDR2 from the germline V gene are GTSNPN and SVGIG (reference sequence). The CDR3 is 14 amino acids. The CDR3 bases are TGTGCGTCCCGACTACCGGGACAGGGGAGAGGCTACACCTTC. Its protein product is CASRLPGQGRGYTF.

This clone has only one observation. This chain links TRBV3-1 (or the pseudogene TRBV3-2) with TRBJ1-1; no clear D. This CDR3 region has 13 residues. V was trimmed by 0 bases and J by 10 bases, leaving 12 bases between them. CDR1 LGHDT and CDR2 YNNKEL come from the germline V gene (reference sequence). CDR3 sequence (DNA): TGTGCCAGCAGCCAAGAAGGTTTGAAGTCAGCTTTCTTT. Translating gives CASSQEGLKSAFF.

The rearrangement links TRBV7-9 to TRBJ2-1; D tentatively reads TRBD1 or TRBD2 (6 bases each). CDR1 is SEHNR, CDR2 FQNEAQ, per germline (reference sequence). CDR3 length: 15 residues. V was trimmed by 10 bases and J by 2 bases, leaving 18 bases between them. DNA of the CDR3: TGTGCCACCTTAAAGGGGGGTACCACCTACAATGAGCAGTTCTTC. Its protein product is CATLKGGTTYNEQFF.

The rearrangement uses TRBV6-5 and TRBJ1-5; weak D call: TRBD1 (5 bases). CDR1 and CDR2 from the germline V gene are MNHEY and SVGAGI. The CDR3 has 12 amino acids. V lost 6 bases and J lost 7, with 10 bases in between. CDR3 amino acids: CASSTGDQPQHF. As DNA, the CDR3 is TGTGCCAGCAGCACAGGAGACCAGCCCCAGCATTTT.

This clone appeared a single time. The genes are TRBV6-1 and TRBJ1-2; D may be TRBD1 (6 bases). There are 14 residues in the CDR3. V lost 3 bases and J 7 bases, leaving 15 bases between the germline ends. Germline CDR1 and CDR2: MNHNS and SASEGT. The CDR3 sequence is CASSDPQGIFGYTF. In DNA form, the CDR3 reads TGTGCCAGCAGTGACCCGCAGGGGATCTTTGGCTACACCTTC.

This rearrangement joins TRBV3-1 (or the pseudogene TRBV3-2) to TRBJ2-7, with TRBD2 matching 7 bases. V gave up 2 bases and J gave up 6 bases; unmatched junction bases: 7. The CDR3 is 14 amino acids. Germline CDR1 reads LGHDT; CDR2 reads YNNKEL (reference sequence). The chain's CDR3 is CASSQLSGGSEQYF. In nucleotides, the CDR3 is TGTGCCAGCAGCCAATTGTCGGGGGGTTCCGAGCAGTACTTC.

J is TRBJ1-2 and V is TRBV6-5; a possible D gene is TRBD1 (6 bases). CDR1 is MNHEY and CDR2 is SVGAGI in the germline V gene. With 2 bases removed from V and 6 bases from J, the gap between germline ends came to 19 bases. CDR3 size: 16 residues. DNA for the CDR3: TGTGCCAGCAGTTACCGTGTCCAGGGGCGCGGGAATGGCTACACCTTC. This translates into CASSYRVQGRGNGYTF.

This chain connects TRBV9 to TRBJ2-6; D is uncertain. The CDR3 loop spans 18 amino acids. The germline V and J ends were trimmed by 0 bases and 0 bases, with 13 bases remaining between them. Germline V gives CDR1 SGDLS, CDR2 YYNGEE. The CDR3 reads CASSVAYGAASGANVLTF. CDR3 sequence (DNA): TGTGCCAGCAGCGTAGCTTACGGAGCAGCCTCTGGGGCCAACGTCCTGACTTTC.